Here is one T cell receptor (beta chain) with its context. Its specificity is unknown. Germline V gives CDR1 LNHDA, CDR2 SQIVND (reference sequence). The V end was cut by 3 bases, the J end by 12 bases, with 18 bases between. The CDR3 consists of 13 residues. These data belong to a study of cytomegalovirus exposure and HLA in healthy donors. Study-wide results and caveats: Per a later analysis, fewer than 20,000 TCR beta sequences showed association with HLA alleles at 0.05 false discovery rate.

The PCR used 60 Vbeta and 13 Jbeta primers. TCRdb keeps only in-frame clones here, not all; method: immunoSEQ multiplex PCR. Found here are approximately 190,000 clones, approximately 79% of them singletons; the top ten hold less than 7%. Sequenced material: PBMCs. V and J are TRBV19 and TRBJ2-7, with D perhaps TRBD1 (5 bases). The clonotype was recovered from a man aged 40-49 years in good health and CMV-seropositive. CDR3 residues: CASSMGRLQDRYF. CDR3 nucleotides: TGTGCCAGTAGTATGGGTCGGCTTCAAGACAGGTACTTC.